Following are 5 T cell receptor beta chains from one sample sequenced in a study of T cell repertoires in cytomegalovirus infection. Their antigens remain unidentified. Each CDR3 protein gets one entry after TCRdb re-called the reads with MiXCR. The sample contains tens of thousands of distinct CDR3 sequences, 20% of which appear only once. The sample comprised PBMCs, sequenced either directly or after in vitro stimulation (not recorded which). Receptor source: a human donor in good health (CMV status not recorded). Some clones in this sample may be carry-over from other donors' samples.

There are many counts of this clonotype. The chain carries TRBV7-2 and TRBJ2-7; tentative D call: TRBD2 (6 bases). With 1 base removed from V and 4 bases from J, the gap between germline ends came to 17 bases. The CDR3 spans 16 residues. Germline loops: CDR1 SGHTA, CDR2 FQGNSA. CDR3 DNA sequence: TGTGCCAGCAGCTTAGTTGGGGACTCTTATGCATACGAGCAGTACTTC. Translation gives CASSLVGDSYAYEQYF.

The rearrangement uses TRBV27 and TRBJ1-2, with unresolved D. The germline V gene encodes CDR1 MNHEY and CDR2 SMNVEV (reference sequence). The CDR3 sequence is 13 residues long. Trimming pared 5 bases from V and 8 bases from J, leaving 15 bases between. This CDR3 is CASSPRSLMGYTF. The CDR3 nucleotides are TGTGCCAGCAGTCCCCGCTCGCTGATGGGCTACACCTTC.

This clonotype has at least ten counts. The chain has TRBV7-2 and TRBJ2-3; D remains ambiguous. This CDR3 spans 11 amino acids. The germline gives CDR1 SGHTA, CDR2 FQGNSA. V gave up 8 bases and J gave up 2 bases, with 5 bases separating them. CDR3 residues: CASGVTDTQYF. In nucleotides, the CDR3 is TGTGCCAGCGGCGTCACAGATACGCAGTATTTT.

The CDR3 DNA reads as TGTGCCAGCAGCCACCCGGGACTAGCAAGCTACAATGAGCAGTTCTTC. Its translation: CASSHPGLASYNEQFF. The rearrangement joins TRBV11-2 to TRBJ2-1; TRBD2 matches at 9 bases. In germline, CDR1 is SGHAT, CDR2 FQNNGV. The CDR3 is 16 residues long. Trimming removed 5 bases from V and 3 bases from J; junction bases left unmatched: 8.

This clonotype appeared many times. This rearrangement joins TRBV3-1 to TRBJ2-1; no definite D call. The germline gives CDR1 LGHDT, CDR2 YNNKEL (reference sequence). The V end lost 1 base, the J end lost 8 bases, and 3 bases lay between the germline ends. The CDR3 has 11 amino acids. CDR3 amino acids: CASSQADEQFF. The CDR3 bases are TGTGCCAGCAGCCAAGCTGATGAGCAGTTCTTC.